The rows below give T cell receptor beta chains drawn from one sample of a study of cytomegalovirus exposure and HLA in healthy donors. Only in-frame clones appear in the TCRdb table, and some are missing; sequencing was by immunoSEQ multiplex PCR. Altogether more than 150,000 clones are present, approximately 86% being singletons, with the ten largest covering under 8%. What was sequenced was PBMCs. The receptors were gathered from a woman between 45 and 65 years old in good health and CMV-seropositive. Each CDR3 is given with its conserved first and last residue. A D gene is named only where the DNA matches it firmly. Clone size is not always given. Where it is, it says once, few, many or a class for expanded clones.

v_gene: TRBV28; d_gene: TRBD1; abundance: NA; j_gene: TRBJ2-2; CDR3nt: TGTGCCAGCTGGACAGGGAGGAACACCGGGGAGCTGTTTTTT; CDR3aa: CASWTGRNTGELFF
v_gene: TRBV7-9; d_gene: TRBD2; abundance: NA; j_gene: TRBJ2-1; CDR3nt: TGTTCCAGCAGCTTAACACTAGCGCCATACAATGAGCAGTTCTTC; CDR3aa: CSSSLTLAPYNEQFF
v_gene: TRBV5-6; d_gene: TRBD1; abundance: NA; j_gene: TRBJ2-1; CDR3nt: TGTGCCAGCCAGGGGCAGGGGGACTCCTACAATGAGCAGTTCTTC; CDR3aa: CASQGQGDSYNEQFF
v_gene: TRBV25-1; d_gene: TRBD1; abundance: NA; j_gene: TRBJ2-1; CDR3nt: TGTGCCAGCAGTGGAGACAGGGGGCGGCGCAATGAGCAGTTCTTC; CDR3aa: CASSGDRGRRNEQFF
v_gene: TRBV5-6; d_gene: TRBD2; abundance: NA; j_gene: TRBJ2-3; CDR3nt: TGTGCCAGCAGCTTGTTGTTAGCGGGGGGGAAGACAGATACGCAGTATTTT; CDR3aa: CASSLLLAGGKTDTQYF
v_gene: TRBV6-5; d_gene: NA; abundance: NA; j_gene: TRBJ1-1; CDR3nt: TGTGCCAGCAGTTACTCCCTCGGGAATCCGGCTTTCTTT; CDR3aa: CASSYSLGNPAFF
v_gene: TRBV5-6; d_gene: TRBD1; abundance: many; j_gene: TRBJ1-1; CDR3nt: TGTGCCAGCAGCTATTATTCGACAGGGAAGAACACTGAAGCTTTCTTT; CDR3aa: CASSYYSTGKNTEAFF
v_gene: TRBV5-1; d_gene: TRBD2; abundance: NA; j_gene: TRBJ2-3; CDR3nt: TGCGCCAGCTACACTAGCGGGGGTATCGGGGATACGCAGTATTTT; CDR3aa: CASYTSGGIGDTQYF
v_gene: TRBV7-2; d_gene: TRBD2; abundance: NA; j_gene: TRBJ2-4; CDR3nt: TGTGCCAGCAGTTATGAACGTGGGGCGGGGGGCAAAAACATTCAGTACTTC; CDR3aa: CASSYERGAGGKNIQYF
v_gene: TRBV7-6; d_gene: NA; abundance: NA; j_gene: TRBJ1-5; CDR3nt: TGTGCCAGCAGTCGGAGCCCAAATCAGCCCCAGCATTTT; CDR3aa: CASSRSPNQPQHF
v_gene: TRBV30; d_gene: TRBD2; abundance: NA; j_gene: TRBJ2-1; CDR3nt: TGTGCCTCTCTAGCGGGGACTTGGGGGGAGCAGTTCTTC; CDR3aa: CASLAGTWGEQFF
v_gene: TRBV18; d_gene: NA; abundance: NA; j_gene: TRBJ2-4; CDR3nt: TGTGCCAGCTCACCCCCTGGACAGTTTCTAGCCAAAAACATTCAGTACTTC; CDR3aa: CASSPPGQFLAKNIQYF
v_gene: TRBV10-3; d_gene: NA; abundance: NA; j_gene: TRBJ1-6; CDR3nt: TGTGCCATCAGTGCAGGGCAGGGTCGGACACCCCTCCACTTT; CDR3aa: CAISAGQGRTPLHF
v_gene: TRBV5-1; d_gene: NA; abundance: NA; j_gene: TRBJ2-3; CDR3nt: TGCGCCAGCAGCTTGGCCGGAGGCACAGATACGCAGTATTTT; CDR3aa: CASSLAGGTDTQYF
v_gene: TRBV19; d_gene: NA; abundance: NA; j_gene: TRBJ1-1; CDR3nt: TGTGCCAGTAGCGGAGTGGTCGCTGAAGCTTTCTTT; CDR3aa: CASSGVVAEAFF
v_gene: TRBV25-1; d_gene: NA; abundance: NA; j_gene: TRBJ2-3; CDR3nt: TGTGCCAGCAGTGAATTCTTTGAGCTCGCAGATACGCAGTATTTT; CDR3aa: CASSEFFELADTQYF
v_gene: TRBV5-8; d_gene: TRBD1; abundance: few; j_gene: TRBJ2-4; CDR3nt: TGTGCCAGCTTCGGACAGGGAATTATTCAGTACTTC; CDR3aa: CASFGQGIIQYF
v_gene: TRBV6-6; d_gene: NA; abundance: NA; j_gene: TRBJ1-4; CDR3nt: TGTGCCAGCAGTTATATACAGGGAGGGAATGAAAAACTGTTTTTT; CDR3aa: CASSYIQGGNEKLFF